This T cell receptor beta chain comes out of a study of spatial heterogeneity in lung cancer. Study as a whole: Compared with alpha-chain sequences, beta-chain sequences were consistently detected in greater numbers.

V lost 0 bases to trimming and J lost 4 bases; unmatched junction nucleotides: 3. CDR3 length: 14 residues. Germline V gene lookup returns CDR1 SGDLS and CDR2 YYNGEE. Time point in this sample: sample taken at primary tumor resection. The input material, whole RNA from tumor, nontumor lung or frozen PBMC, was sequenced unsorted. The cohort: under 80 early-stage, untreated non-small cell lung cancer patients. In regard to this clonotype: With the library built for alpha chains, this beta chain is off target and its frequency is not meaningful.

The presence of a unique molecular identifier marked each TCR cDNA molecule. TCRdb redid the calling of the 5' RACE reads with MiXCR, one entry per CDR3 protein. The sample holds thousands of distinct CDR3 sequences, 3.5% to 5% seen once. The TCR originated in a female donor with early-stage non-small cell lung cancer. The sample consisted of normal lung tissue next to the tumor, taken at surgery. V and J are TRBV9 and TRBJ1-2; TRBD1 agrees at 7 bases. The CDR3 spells CASSVDAGGYGYTF. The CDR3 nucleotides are TGTGCCAGCAGCGTAGACGCAGGGGGCTATGGCTACACCTTC.